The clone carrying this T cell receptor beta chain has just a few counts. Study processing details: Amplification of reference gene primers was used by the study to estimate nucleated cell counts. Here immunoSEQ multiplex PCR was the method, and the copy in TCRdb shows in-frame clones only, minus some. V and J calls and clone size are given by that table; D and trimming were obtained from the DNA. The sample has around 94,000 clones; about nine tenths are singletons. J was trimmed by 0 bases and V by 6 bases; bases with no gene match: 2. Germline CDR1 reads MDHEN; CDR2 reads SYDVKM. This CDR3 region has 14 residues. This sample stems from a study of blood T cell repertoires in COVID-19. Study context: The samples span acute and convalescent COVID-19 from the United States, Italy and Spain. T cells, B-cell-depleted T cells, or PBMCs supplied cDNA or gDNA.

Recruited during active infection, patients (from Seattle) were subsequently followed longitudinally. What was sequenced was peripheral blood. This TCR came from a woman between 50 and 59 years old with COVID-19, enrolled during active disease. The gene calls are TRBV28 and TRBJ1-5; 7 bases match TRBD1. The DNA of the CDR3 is TGTGCCAGCAGAGGGGGCAGTAGCAATCAGCCCCAGCATTTT. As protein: CASRGGSSNQPQHF.